What follows is one T cell receptor beta chain and its context. Original methodology: Cell counts per sample came from amplifying reference gene primers. The data were produced by immunoSEQ multiplex PCR, yet TCRdb's version contains in-frame clones alone and is incomplete. V, J and clone size reflect that table, while D and trimming were determined from the DNA. The table shows fewer than 250,000 clones, with less than 90% occurring only once. The data are from a study of blood T cell repertoires in COVID-19. The V and J ends lost 5 bases and 3 bases, in that order; junction bases with no gene match: 8. Germline CDR1 reads SGDLS; CDR2 reads YYNGEE. This CDR3 spans 14 amino acids.

Sequencing was carried out using peripheral blood. The TCR originated in an older woman with acute or convalescent COVID-19. The gene calls are TRBV9 and TRBJ2-7; TRBD1 matches at 7 bases. CDR3 DNA: TGTGCCAGCAGTCCATTGGGACAGAACTACGAGCAGTACTTC. Translation gives CASSPLGQNYEQYF.